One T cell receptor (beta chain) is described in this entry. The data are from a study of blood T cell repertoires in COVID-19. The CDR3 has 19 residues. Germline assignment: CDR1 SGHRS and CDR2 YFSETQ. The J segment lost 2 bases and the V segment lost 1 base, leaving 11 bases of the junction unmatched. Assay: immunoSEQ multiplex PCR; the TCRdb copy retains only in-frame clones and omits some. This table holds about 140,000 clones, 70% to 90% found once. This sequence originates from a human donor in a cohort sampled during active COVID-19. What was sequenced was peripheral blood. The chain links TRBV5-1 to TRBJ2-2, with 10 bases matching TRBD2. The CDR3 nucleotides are TGCGCCAGCAGCTTGAGTTCAAGAAGCGGGGGGGTCAACACCGGGGAGCTGTTTTTT. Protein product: CASSLSSRSGGVNTGELFF.